The TCR beta chain described here comes from a study of control samples from healthy donors and cancer patients. The trim removed 2 bases at V and 4 bases at J, leaving 9 bases unmatched. Germline V gene lookup returns CDR1 MDHEN and CDR2 SYDVKM. The CDR3 is made up of 16 amino acids. Data came from immunoSEQ multiplex PCR; TCRdb stores just in-frame clones and leaves some out. There are around 120,000 clones in the sample; roughly 93% occur only once, and over 2.5% lies in the top ten. The chain employs TRBV28 and TRBJ1-2; 8 bases align to TRBD1. This receptor was taken from a young man in good health. Sequencing was carried out using blood. CDR3 nucleotides: TGTGCCAGCAGTTTAAGCCGACAGGGGAGGGGCTATGGCTACACCTTC. It encodes CASSLSRQGRGYGYTF.